The next 15 T cell receptor beta chains were all read from a single sample in a study of blood T cell repertoires in COVID-19. Only in-frame clones appear in the TCRdb table, and some are missing; sequencing was by immunoSEQ multiplex PCR. This table holds some 270,000 clones, 89% found once. The sequencing input was peripheral blood. The receptors originated from a woman between 35 and 50 years old who had recovered from COVID-19.

This rearrangement joins TRBV12-3 or TRBV12-4 to TRBJ1-1; D may be TRBD1 (6 bases). The V gene lost 3 bases and the J gene lost 7 bases, with 12 bases spanning the gap. The CDR3 length is 13 residues. CDR3 amino acids: CASSLDSPREAFF. The CDR3 nucleotides read TGTGCCAGCAGTTTGGACAGTCCTCGTGAAGCTTTCTTT.

Turning to this clone: In the same sample, other DNA sequences code for this CDR3. The V gene is TRBV6-5, the J gene TRBJ1-1; D remains unclear. CDR1 is MNHEY and CDR2 is SVGAGI in the germline V gene. This CDR3 is 14 amino acids long. V was cut by 2 bases and J by 2 bases, with 9 bases left in between. The CDR3 loop reads CASSYLGGNTEAFF. CDR3 DNA: TGTGCCAGCAGTTACCTAGGAGGTAACACTGAAGCTTTCTTT.

The chain carries TRBV23-1 and TRBJ2-5, with 8 nucleotides matching TRBD1. TRBV23-1 is an ORF, and what it does is uncertain. The V gene end was trimmed by 4 bases and the J gene end by 4 bases; junction bases not matched to a gene: 5. The CDR3 covers 14 residues. The CDR3 spells CASSPNGQGETQYF. CDR3 bases: TGCGCCAGCAGTCCGAATGGACAGGGAGAGACCCAGTACTTC.

The DNA for the CDR3 is TGTGCCTGGTGTGAACAGGGGTTCGGTGGAAACACCATATATTTT. It encodes CAWCEQGFGGNTIYF. This rearrangement joins TRBV30 to TRBJ1-3; 7 positions agree with TRBD1. Germline-derived CDR1 and CDR2 are GTSNPN and SVGIG (reference sequence). V gave up 5 bases and J gave up 3 bases; unmatched junction bases: 10. The CDR3 covers 15 residues.

The rearrangement joins TRBV2 to TRBJ1-1; 7 nucleotides agree with TRBD1. CDR3 length: 14 amino acids. The trim removed 4 bases at V and 4 bases at J, leaving 6 bases unmatched. CDR1 and CDR2 (germline): SNHLY, FYNNEI. In DNA form, the CDR3 reads TGTGCCAGCAGTGTTGCGGCAGGGGGCACTGAAGCTTTCTTT. Translation: CASSVAAGGTEAFF. The variable domain in full, with the rest retrieved from reference TRBV2 and TRBJ1-1, is EPEVTQTPSHQVTQMGQEVILRCVPISNHLYFYWYRQILGQKVEFLVSFYNNEISEKSEIFDDQFSVERPDGSNFTLKIRSTKLEDSAMYFCASSVAAGGTEAFFGQGTRLTVV.

The chain employs TRBV5-1 and TRBJ1-1; D is unresolved. Trimming took off 4 bases at V and 3 bases at J, with 16 bases between the two ends. The CDR3 sequence is 15 residues long. In germline, CDR1 is SGHRS, CDR2 YFSETQ. The CDR3 DNA reads as TGCGCCAGCAGCCATCTCACCACGGGAGACACTGAAGCTTTCTTT. This translates into CASSHLTTGDTEAFF.

The rearrangement joins TRBV9 to TRBJ2-2, with 9 bases aligning to TRBD1. J lost 5 bases, V lost 3 bases, and 5 bases had no gene match. CDR1 is SGDLS, CDR2 YYNGEE, per germline. The CDR3 is 15 residues long. The CDR3 sequence: CASSAGTGRTGELFF. Written as DNA, the CDR3 is TGTGCCAGCAGCGCCGGGACAGGGAGGACCGGGGAGCTGTTTTTT.

The chain carries TRBV5-1 and TRBJ2-4; tentatively, D is TRBD2 (6 bases). Germline V gene data show CDR1 as SGHRS and CDR2 as YFSETQ. Trimming took off 0 bases at V and 6 bases at J, with 19 bases between the two ends. CDR3 length: 17 residues. In DNA, the CDR3 is TGCGCCAGCAGCTTGGATCCGACGGGGGTCGCGGCAAACATTCAGTACTTC. As protein: CASSLDPTGVAANIQYF.

The chain carries TRBV20-1 and TRBJ1-2; D unresolved. This CDR3 is built from 11 residues. Trimming stripped 5 bases from V and 3 bases from J, with 7 bases between. The germline gives CDR1 DFQATT, CDR2 SNEGSKA (reference sequence). The DNA of the CDR3 is TGCAGTGCTGGGCAGGACTATGGCTACACCTTC. Its protein is CSAGQDYGYTF.

The rearrangement uses TRBV7-7 and TRBJ2-2; D might be TRBD1 (6 bases). The CDR3 totals 16 residues. The germline V gene has CDR1 SSHAT and CDR2 FNYEAQ (reference sequence). Trimming stripped 0 bases from V and 5 bases from J, with 13 bases between. CDR3 bases: TGTGCCAGCAGCTTAGCTCCGGGACAAAATACCGGGGAGCTGTTTTTT. It yields the protein CASSLAPGQNTGELFF.

With respect to this clone: Different DNA sequences within this sample yield the same CDR3. The gene calls are TRBV28 and TRBJ1-2; D is possibly TRBD1 (5 bases). The V gene's germline CDR1 is MDHEN and CDR2 SYDVKM. Trimming cost V 3 bases and J 5 bases, with 7 bases left between them. CDR3 length: 12 amino acids. CDR3 sequence (DNA): TGTGCCAGCAGTTTCAGGGATTATGGCTACACCTTC. This gives the protein CASSFRDYGYTF.

This sequence joins TRBV11-2 and TRBJ1-1; D possibly corresponds to TRBD1 (5 bases). V lost 3 bases to trimming and J lost 4 bases, with 9 bases between them. This CDR3 has 13 amino acids. The germline CDR1 and CDR2 sequences are SGHAT and FQNNGV. CDR3 amino acids: CASSFQGGTEAFF. CDR3 coding DNA: TGTGCCAGCAGCTTTCAGGGCGGCACTGAAGCTTTCTTT.

The chain employs TRBV6-5 and TRBJ2-7, with 7 bases fitting TRBD1. CDR1 MNHEY and CDR2 SVGAGI come from the germline V gene. With V trimmed by 6 bases and J by 0 bases, 8 bases remained unmatched. The CDR3 covers 15 residues. The DNA of the CDR3 is TGTGCCAGCAGGAGGGGAGAGGGGGCCTCCTACGAGCAGTACGTC. Protein product: CASRRGEGASYEQYV.

The chain has TRBV6-5 and TRBJ2-7, with 10 bases identical to TRBD1. Germline CDR1 and CDR2: MNHEY and SVGAGI. V shed 10 bases, J shed 0 bases, and the junction held 3 bases outside the gene matches. CDR3 length: 13 residues. CDR3 loop: CAIDRGPSYEQYF. The DNA of the CDR3 is TGTGCCATCGACAGGGGGCCCTCCTACGAGCAGTACTTC.

This clone was detected a few times. The chain carries TRBV9 and TRBJ2-3; 12 bases line up with TRBD2. Losses at the gene ends were 3 bases for V and 4 bases for J; bases not matched to a gene: 9. Germline CDR1 is SGDLS and CDR2 is YYNGEE. The length of the CDR3 is 17 residues. The CDR3 region has the DNA TGTGCCAGCAGCGGCCCTAGCGGGGGGGCCGGAGCAGATACGCAGTATTTT. Translating gives CASSGPSGGAGADTQYF.